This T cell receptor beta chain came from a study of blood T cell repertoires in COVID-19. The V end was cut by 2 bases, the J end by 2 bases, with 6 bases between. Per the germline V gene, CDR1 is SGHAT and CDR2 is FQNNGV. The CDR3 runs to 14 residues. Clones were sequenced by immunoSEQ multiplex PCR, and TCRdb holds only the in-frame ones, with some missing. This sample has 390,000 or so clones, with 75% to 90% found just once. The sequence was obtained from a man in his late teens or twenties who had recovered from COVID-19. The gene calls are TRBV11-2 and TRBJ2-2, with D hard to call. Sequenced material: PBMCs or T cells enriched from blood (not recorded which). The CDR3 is CASSLQRNTGELFF. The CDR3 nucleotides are TGTGCCAGCAGCTTACAGCGAAACACCGGGGAGCTGTTTTTT. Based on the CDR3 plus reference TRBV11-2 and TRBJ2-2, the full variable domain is EAGVAQSPRYKIIEKRQSVAFWCNPISGHATLYWYQQILGQGPKLLIQFQNNGVVDDSQLPKDRFSAERLKGVDSTLKIQPAKLEDSAVYLCASSLQRNTGELFFGEGSRLTVL.